The sequence of this TCR beta chain was determined in a study of beta chain features in type 1 diabetes. This clone was seen a handful of times. The antigen is unknown. Study-wide results and caveats: There was a moderate but significant shortening of TCRB CDR3s in all four CD4+ subsets of Type 1 diabetes patients. Within the patient group, naive, central memory and Treg TCRB repertoires appeared more similar to each other than within healthy donors.

Reverse transcribing all isolated RNA meant expressed TCRB transcripts were sequenced. The average read count of naive, central memory and regulatory T cell samples was approximately 3.9 million. The repertoire was sequenced with immunoSEQ multiplex PCR; TCRdb's copy has only in-frame clones and lacks some. This sample yields fewer than 400,000 clones, of which 9.3% are seen a single time; roughly 1% belongs to the top ten. This CDR3 is built from 14 residues. V was clipped by 4 bases and J by 3 bases, with 12 bases between them. CDR1 and CDR2 from the germline V gene are LGHNA and YSLEER. V usage is TRBV4-3 and J usage is TRBJ1-1, with D possibly being TRBD1 (6 bases). The TCR originated in a man aged 30-40 years with type 1 diabetes. The sample consisted of central memory CD4+ T cells from blood. CDR3 DNA sequence: TGCGCCAGCAGCCCTGTACAGGGCTACACTGAAGCTTTCTTT. This codes for CASSPVQGYTEAFF.